This entry features one T cell receptor (beta chain) sequence. Generated by immunoSEQ multiplex PCR, the TCRdb table keeps only in-frame clones and is missing some. The sample comprises about 180,000 clones, approximately 80% of which are singletons, and 13% to 15% rests with the top ten. The data were obtained in a study of blood T cell repertoires in COVID-19. Study in general: COVID-19 samples, acute and convalescent, were from the United States, Italy and Spain.

The CDR3 has 16 residues. Germline CDR1 and CDR2: KGHDR and SFDVKD. Losses at the gene ends were 0 bases for V and 2 bases for J; bases not matched to a gene: 2. Adults between about 18 and 89 years of age took part from 20 to 25 US areas. Assignment of participants to cohorts was predicated upon participant-reported clinical history. This receptor was identified in a man aged 55 to 70 who had been exposed to COVID-19. Sequencing used PBMCs or T cells enriched from blood (not recorded which). The genes are TRBV24-1 and TRBJ2-3; 9 nucleotides match TRBD1. The CDR3 loop reads CATSDLGTGFTDTQYF. The CDR3 coding sequence is TGTGCCACCAGTGATTTGGGGACAGGGTTCACAGATACGCAGTATTTT.